This is a list of T cell receptor beta chains from one sample in a study of blood T cells in healthy people across ages. From the 5' RACE reads, TCRdb called clonotypes with MiXCR, one entry per CDR3 protein. The profile covers 1.5 million to 2 million distinct CDR3 sequences, with roughly 52% appearing a single time and 2.1% taken by the ten largest. The sequenced sample consisted of blood. These receptors originate from a woman aged 35 to 49 in good health. The CDR3 runs from the conserved cysteine through the conserved F or W. Each record gives: V gene, clone size, CDR3 protein. The size of a clone is reported for some rows only, either as once, few or many, or as a class for expanded clones.

V: TRBV19
size: NA
CDR3: CASTKWRGNGNQPQHF

V: TRBV6-5
size: NA
CDR3: CASSYSNGLYNSPLHF

V: TRBV6-5
size: few
CDR3: CASMDRPSYEQYF

V: TRBV4-3
size: few
CDR3: CASSPGTAQYNEQFF

V: TRBV20-1
size: few
CDR3: CSAHPRDRGTDTQYF

V: TRBV7-9
size: NA
CDR3: CASIYGTSDIMDTQYF

V: TRBV28
size: NA
CDR3: CATWDGANYGYTF

V: TRBV20-1
size: NA
CDR3: CSAREGEVNSPLHF

V: TRBV12-3/TRBV12-4
size: few
CDR3: CASGMGEETQYF

V: TRBV5-6
size: NA
CDR3: CASSQGSPETQYF

V: TRBV20-1
size: NA
CDR3: CSAKRAGGTEAFF

V: TRBV11-2
size: NA
CDR3: CASSPQWGGLAGGPKGSNIQYF

V: TRBV4-2
size: NA
CDR3: CASSQEGGMKDYGYTF

V: TRBV4-3
size: NA
CDR3: CASSRGSSIPLNEQFF

V: TRBV9
size: NA
CDR3: CASSESDRGYYGYTF

V: TRBV29-1
size: many
CDR3: CSVDAALGDQYF

V: TRBV4-3
size: many
CDR3: CASSQDPPRTSGGRYEQYF

V: TRBV6-2/TRBV6-3
size: NA
CDR3: CASSSGGPPTDTQYF

V: TRBV6-2/TRBV6-3
size: NA
CDR3: CASRTAGAPGTQYF

V: TRBV4-3
size: few
CDR3: CASSIRTGDNSPLHF

V: TRBV3-1
size: few
CDR3: CASSVSRGKSDTQYF

V: TRBV7-2
size: NA
CDR3: CASSVGGRVNEQFF

V: TRBV20-1
size: few
CDR3: CSTAGLAVTQYF

V: TRBV24-1
size: NA
CDR3: CATSDLNRDRISGANVLTF

V: TRBV29-1
size: NA
CDR3: CSVGRRGHSHNEQFF

V: TRBV11-3
size: few
CDR3: CASSLGEASQETQYF

V: TRBV9
size: few
CDR3: CASTPDSASYEQYF

V: TRBV27
size: NA
CDR3: CASSGGDFYGYTF

V: TRBV24-1
size: NA
CDR3: CATSVTGKSYEQYF

V: TRBV9
size: few
CDR3: CASSSGLSTTQYF

V: TRBV20-1
size: NA
CDR3: CSASGTGGPINYGYTF

V: TRBV15
size: NA
CDR3: CATLEQGTGETQYF

V: TRBV28
size: few
CDR3: CASGLPGGHEQYF

V: TRBV20-1
size: NA
CDR3: CSAPRDTLLYNEQFF

V: TRBV20-1
size: few
CDR3: CSATRVGTEAFF

V: TRBV5-1
size: NA
CDR3: CASSYGTEPFRYTF

V: TRBV5-6
size: few
CDR3: CASSQQGLLEETQYF

V: TRBV3-1
size: few
CDR3: CASSQGRGRKTQYF

V: TRBV4-2
size: few
CDR3: CASSQAGTIGYEQYF

V: TRBV20-1
size: few
CDR3: CSAIPTSGAYEQYF

V: TRBV20-1
size: few
CDR3: CSASGGEPQETQYF

V: TRBV15
size: NA
CDR3: CATSRDGAGISYNSPLHF

V: TRBV5-6
size: NA
CDR3: CASSFWRVFSPLHF

V: TRBV2
size: few
CDR3: CASSTGVRNYGYTF

V: TRBV6-5
size: once
CDR3: CASTPTGSTEAFF